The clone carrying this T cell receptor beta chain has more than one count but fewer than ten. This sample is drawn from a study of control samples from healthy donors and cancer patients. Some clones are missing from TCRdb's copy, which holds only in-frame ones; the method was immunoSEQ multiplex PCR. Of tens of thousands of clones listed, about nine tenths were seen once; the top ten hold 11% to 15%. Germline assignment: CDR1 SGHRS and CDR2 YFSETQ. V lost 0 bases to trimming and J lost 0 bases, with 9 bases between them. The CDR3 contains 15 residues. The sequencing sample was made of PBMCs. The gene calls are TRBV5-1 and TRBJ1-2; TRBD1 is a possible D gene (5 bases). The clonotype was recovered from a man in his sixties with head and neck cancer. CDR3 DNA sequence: TGCGCCAGCAGCTTGGGGGGGTTAGCTAACTATGGCTACACCTTC. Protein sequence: CASSLGGLANYGYTF.